A single sample is the source of the 8 T cell receptor beta chains below, sequenced in a study of cytomegalovirus exposure and HLA in healthy donors. PCR involved 60 Vbeta and 13 Jbeta primers. Produced via immunoSEQ multiplex PCR; TCRdb's table is partial and in-frame only. The sample contains about 140,000 clones, about 80% of which appear only once. What was sequenced was PBMCs. The receptor set was obtained from a woman aged 55 to 70 in good health and CMV-seropositive.

The chain couples TRBV19 to TRBJ1-5; D ambiguous. This CDR3 has 16 residues. CDR1 and CDR2 from the germline V gene are LNHDA and SQIVND (reference sequence). Deletions cut 3 bases from V and 6 bases from J, with 18 bases between. The CDR3 loop reads CASSIGEGMRSQPQHF. For the CDR3, the DNA is TGTGCCAGTAGTATCGGGGAGGGTATGCGGTCTCAGCCCCAGCATTTT. The whole variable domain, remainder taken from reference TRBV19 and TRBJ1-5, is DGGITQSPKYLFRKEGQNVTLSCEQNLNHDAMYWYRQDPGQGLRLIYYSQIVNDFQKGDIAEGYSVSREKKESFPLTVTSAQKNPTAFYLCASSIGEGMRSQPQHFGDGTRLSIL.

V is TRBV6-1 and J is TRBJ2-4; the D gene is possibly TRBD1 (6 bases). The V end was cut by 6 bases, the J end by 4 bases, with 10 bases between. CDR3 length equals 13 residues. Per germline, CDR1 MNHNS and CDR2 SASEGT. CDR3 DNA: TGTGCCAGCAGGGACAGACAGAAAAACATTCAGTACTTC. Protein product: CASRDRQKNIQYF.

The chain recombines TRBV13 with TRBJ2-7; 7 bases fit TRBD2. Trimming cost V 3 bases and J 2 bases; bases outside gene matches: 4. The CDR3 loop spans 14 amino acids. The germline V gene encodes CDR1 PRHDT and CDR2 FYEKMQ (reference sequence). The CDR3, as DNA: TGTGCCAGCAGCTTCGCGGGGGAAACCTACGAGCAGTACTTC. Translating it yields CASSFAGETYEQYF.

This chain joins TRBV5-1 and TRBJ1-3; the D gene is possibly TRBD1 (6 bases). There are 15 residues in the CDR3. V was shortened by 1 base and J by 2 bases, with 10 bases between the two germline ends. Germline values: CDR1 SGHRS, CDR2 YFSETQ. The CDR3 nucleotides read TGCGCCAGCAGCTTGTCCGGGACACCTGGAAACACCATATATTTT. Protein sequence: CASSLSGTPGNTIYF.

This chain links TRBV29-1 with TRBJ2-1, with 11 bases lining up with TRBD2. J was trimmed by 0 bases and V by 3 bases; bases with no gene match: 10. Germline V gene lookup returns CDR1 SQVTM and CDR2 ANQGSEA. This CDR3 has 18 amino acids. The DNA for the CDR3 is TGCAGCGTTGAGGGCTCTAGCGGGAGGTCCCCCTCCTACAATGAGCAGTTCTTC. Its translation: CSVEGSSGRSPSYNEQFF.

V is TRBV28 and J is TRBJ2-7; 9 bases align to TRBD2. The CDR3 contains 17 residues. Germline V gives CDR1 MDHEN, CDR2 SYDVKM. With V trimmed by 3 bases and J by 6 bases, 15 bases remained unmatched. The CDR3 nucleotides are TGTGCCAGCAGTTTCCCTCTTGGGGGCGGGAGGGCCCTCGAGCAGTACTTC. It translates to CASSFPLGGGRALEQYF.

The chain links TRBV5-4 to TRBJ2-3; perhaps TRBD2 as D (6 bases). This CDR3 contains 16 residues. Trimming stripped 0 bases from V and 0 bases from J, with 11 bases between. The germline gives CDR1 SGHNT, CDR2 YYREEE (reference sequence). CDR3 protein: CASSLASSVSTDTQYF. CDR3 nucleotide sequence: TGTGCCAGCAGCTTGGCCTCTAGCGTCAGCACAGATACGCAGTATTTT.

This clone was detected only once. This chain links TRBV15 with TRBJ2-1; 11 nucleotides match TRBD2. This CDR3 has 17 amino acids. CDR1 is LNHNV, CDR2 YYDKDF, per germline (reference sequence). J lost 4 bases, V lost 1 base, and 6 bases had no gene match. DNA of the CDR3: TGTGCCACCAGCAGAGTCCCTAGCGGGAGGATTTACAATGAGCAGTTCTTC. Translating it yields CATSRVPSGRIYNEQFF.